This T cell receptor (beta chain) emerged from a study of PD-1 blockade in classical Hodgkin lymphoma. To note about this clone: Its antigen is unknown.

Brentuximab vedotin exposure varied among the patients, all of whom had relapsed after autologous stem cell transplantation. Patients' outcomes at their best amounted to complete response, partial response or progressive disease. Study-wide points: In CD4+ cells, TCR diversity went up significantly by C4D1, but in CD8+ cells it did not. Prior therapy or disease activity may underlie the repertoire differences, whose causes remain undefined. Complete responders had baseline diversity similar to newly diagnosed patients.

Trimming took 4 bases from V and 8 from J, leaving 9 bases between them. This CDR3 has 12 residues. Germline CDR1 MNHEY, CDR2 SVGAGI. Produced via immunoSEQ multiplex PCR; TCRdb's table is partial and in-frame only. The sample has more than 10,000 clones; less than 90% are singletons. The sequences come from peripheral blood mononuclear cells (PBMCs), collected at baseline. The clonotype was recovered from a human donor with classical Hodgkin lymphoma. This chain connects TRBV6-5 to TRBJ2-1; D remains ambiguous. CDR3 sequence: CASSSPSYEQFF. As DNA, the CDR3 is TGTGCCAGCAGTTCACCTTCCTATGAGCAGTTCTTC.